The present entry profiles one TCR beta chain with its context. This specimen comes from a study of human T cells and chemical hapten exposure. Time point noted: patch test 1, 2 weeks after DPC sensitization. Noted treatment: therapeutic diphenylcyclopropenone sensitization with weekly scalp DPC. MiXCR was run by TCRdb on the RACE reads, yielding one entry per CDR3 protein. Among about 380,000 distinct CDR3 sequences, 4% to 5.5% were seen once, and the ten largest hold 2% to 2.5%. This CDR3 contains 15 residues. Germline V gives CDR1 MGHRA, CDR2 YSYEKL. Trimming shortened V by 1 base and J by 7 bases, and 14 bases separated the two germline ends.

This TCR was sampled from a woman between 50 and 59 years old with alopecia areata. Some clones in this sample may be carry-over from other donors' samples. The specimen comprised whole blood, sampled in connection with sensitization to the hapten diphenylcyclopropenone (DPC). The V call is TRBV4-1, the J call TRBJ2-1; D uncertain. The CDR3 DNA is TGCGCCAGCAGCCAAGTATTAGCCTCCCCAAATGAGCAGTTCTTC. This codes for CASSQVLASPNEQFF.